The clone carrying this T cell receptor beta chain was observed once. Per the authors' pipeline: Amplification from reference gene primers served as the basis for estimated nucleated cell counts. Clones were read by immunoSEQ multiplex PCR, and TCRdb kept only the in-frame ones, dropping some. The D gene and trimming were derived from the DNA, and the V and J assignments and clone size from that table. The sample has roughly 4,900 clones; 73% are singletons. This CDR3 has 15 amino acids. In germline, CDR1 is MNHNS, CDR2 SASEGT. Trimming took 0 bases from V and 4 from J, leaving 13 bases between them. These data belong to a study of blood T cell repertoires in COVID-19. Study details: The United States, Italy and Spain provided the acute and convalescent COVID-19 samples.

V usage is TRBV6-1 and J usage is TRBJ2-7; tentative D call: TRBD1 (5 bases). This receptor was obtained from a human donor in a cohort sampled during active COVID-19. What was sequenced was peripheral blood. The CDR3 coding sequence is TGTGCCAGCAGTGAAGCTTCCAGGGCGAGTTACGAGCAGTACTTC. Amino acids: CASSEASRASYEQYF.